This T cell receptor (beta chain) was identified during a study of response to subunit inactivated influenza vaccine. Only a few counts were recorded for this clonotype. The antigen remains undetermined. Each CDR3 protein gets one entry after TCRdb re-called the RT-PCR reads with MiXCR. The repertoire holds roughly 700,000 distinct CDR3 sequences, with roughly 14% as singletons. Study conclusions and caveats: The authors offered the suggestion that each seasonal influenza vaccination recruits few new T cells.

V was clipped by 6 bases and J by 5 bases, with 13 bases between them. The CDR3 loop spans 13 amino acids. Germline values: CDR1 SQVTM, CDR2 ANQGSEA. The V gene is TRBV29-1, the J gene TRBJ2-2; D gene ambiguous. The receptor was isolated from a man aged 45 to 65 who received an inactivated influenza vaccine. The source was PBMCs from blood, collected 14 to 15 days before vaccination. CDR3 in amino acids: CSVQPDSTGELFF. The DNA of the CDR3 is TGCAGCGTCCAGCCGGATTCTACCGGGGAGCTGTTTTTT.